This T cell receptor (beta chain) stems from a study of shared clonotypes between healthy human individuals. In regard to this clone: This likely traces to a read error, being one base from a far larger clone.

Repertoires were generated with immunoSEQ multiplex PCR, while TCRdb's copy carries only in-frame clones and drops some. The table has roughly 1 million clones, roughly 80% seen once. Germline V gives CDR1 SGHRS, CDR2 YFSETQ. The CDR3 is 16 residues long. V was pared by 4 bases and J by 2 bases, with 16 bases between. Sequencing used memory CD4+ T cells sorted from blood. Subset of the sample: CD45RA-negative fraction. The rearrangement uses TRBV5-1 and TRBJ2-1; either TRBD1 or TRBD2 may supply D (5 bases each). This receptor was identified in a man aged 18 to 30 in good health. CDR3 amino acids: CASSPGTEGPYNEQFF. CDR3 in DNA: TGCGCCAGCAGCCCAGGGACGGAAGGGCCCTACAATGAGCAGTTCTTC.